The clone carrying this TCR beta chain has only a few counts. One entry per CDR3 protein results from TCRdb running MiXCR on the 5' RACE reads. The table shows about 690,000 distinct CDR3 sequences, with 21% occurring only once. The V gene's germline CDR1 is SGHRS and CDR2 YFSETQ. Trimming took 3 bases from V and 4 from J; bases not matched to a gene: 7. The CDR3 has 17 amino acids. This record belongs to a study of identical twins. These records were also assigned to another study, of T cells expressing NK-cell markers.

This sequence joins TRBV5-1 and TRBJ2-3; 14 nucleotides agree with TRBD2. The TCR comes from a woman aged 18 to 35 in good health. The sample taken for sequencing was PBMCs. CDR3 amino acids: CASSSGTSGSWADTQYF. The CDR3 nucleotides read TGCGCCAGCAGCTCCGGGACTAGCGGGAGTTGGGCAGATACGCAGTATTTT.